This T cell receptor (beta chain) was sequenced during a study of blood T cells in healthy people across ages. Alongside a J-beta primer mix, a sample-barcoded 5' primer served in a second PCR lasting about 7 to 12 cycles. A single record per CDR3 protein comes from TCRdb applying MiXCR to the 5' RACE reads. The table includes fewer than 1,000,000 distinct CDR3 sequences, 46% detected once. Healthy Caucasians from Russia aged about 6 to 90 served as donors. Study-wide results and limits: Estimates of total diversity, which came from one million sequenced T cells, were considered to be underestimates. Older age coincided with a roughly linear decline in TCR beta diversity per million T cells. Lack of knowledge of donor CMV status possibly confounded expanded clonotype changes.

CDR1 and CDR2 from the germline V gene are SGHTA and FQGNSA. The CDR3 totals 14 residues. In the case of this clonotype: Its target is unknown.

The sample comprised blood. The clonotype originates from an older man in good health. The chain employs TRBV7-2 and TRBJ2-1; D gene ambiguous. The tail of the sequence fits TRBJ2-7 better, so the J call may be wrong. Here the CDR3 reads CASSLARSNNEQYF. The CDR3, as DNA: TGTGCCAGCAGCTTAGCGCGGTCTAACAATGAGCAGTACTTC.